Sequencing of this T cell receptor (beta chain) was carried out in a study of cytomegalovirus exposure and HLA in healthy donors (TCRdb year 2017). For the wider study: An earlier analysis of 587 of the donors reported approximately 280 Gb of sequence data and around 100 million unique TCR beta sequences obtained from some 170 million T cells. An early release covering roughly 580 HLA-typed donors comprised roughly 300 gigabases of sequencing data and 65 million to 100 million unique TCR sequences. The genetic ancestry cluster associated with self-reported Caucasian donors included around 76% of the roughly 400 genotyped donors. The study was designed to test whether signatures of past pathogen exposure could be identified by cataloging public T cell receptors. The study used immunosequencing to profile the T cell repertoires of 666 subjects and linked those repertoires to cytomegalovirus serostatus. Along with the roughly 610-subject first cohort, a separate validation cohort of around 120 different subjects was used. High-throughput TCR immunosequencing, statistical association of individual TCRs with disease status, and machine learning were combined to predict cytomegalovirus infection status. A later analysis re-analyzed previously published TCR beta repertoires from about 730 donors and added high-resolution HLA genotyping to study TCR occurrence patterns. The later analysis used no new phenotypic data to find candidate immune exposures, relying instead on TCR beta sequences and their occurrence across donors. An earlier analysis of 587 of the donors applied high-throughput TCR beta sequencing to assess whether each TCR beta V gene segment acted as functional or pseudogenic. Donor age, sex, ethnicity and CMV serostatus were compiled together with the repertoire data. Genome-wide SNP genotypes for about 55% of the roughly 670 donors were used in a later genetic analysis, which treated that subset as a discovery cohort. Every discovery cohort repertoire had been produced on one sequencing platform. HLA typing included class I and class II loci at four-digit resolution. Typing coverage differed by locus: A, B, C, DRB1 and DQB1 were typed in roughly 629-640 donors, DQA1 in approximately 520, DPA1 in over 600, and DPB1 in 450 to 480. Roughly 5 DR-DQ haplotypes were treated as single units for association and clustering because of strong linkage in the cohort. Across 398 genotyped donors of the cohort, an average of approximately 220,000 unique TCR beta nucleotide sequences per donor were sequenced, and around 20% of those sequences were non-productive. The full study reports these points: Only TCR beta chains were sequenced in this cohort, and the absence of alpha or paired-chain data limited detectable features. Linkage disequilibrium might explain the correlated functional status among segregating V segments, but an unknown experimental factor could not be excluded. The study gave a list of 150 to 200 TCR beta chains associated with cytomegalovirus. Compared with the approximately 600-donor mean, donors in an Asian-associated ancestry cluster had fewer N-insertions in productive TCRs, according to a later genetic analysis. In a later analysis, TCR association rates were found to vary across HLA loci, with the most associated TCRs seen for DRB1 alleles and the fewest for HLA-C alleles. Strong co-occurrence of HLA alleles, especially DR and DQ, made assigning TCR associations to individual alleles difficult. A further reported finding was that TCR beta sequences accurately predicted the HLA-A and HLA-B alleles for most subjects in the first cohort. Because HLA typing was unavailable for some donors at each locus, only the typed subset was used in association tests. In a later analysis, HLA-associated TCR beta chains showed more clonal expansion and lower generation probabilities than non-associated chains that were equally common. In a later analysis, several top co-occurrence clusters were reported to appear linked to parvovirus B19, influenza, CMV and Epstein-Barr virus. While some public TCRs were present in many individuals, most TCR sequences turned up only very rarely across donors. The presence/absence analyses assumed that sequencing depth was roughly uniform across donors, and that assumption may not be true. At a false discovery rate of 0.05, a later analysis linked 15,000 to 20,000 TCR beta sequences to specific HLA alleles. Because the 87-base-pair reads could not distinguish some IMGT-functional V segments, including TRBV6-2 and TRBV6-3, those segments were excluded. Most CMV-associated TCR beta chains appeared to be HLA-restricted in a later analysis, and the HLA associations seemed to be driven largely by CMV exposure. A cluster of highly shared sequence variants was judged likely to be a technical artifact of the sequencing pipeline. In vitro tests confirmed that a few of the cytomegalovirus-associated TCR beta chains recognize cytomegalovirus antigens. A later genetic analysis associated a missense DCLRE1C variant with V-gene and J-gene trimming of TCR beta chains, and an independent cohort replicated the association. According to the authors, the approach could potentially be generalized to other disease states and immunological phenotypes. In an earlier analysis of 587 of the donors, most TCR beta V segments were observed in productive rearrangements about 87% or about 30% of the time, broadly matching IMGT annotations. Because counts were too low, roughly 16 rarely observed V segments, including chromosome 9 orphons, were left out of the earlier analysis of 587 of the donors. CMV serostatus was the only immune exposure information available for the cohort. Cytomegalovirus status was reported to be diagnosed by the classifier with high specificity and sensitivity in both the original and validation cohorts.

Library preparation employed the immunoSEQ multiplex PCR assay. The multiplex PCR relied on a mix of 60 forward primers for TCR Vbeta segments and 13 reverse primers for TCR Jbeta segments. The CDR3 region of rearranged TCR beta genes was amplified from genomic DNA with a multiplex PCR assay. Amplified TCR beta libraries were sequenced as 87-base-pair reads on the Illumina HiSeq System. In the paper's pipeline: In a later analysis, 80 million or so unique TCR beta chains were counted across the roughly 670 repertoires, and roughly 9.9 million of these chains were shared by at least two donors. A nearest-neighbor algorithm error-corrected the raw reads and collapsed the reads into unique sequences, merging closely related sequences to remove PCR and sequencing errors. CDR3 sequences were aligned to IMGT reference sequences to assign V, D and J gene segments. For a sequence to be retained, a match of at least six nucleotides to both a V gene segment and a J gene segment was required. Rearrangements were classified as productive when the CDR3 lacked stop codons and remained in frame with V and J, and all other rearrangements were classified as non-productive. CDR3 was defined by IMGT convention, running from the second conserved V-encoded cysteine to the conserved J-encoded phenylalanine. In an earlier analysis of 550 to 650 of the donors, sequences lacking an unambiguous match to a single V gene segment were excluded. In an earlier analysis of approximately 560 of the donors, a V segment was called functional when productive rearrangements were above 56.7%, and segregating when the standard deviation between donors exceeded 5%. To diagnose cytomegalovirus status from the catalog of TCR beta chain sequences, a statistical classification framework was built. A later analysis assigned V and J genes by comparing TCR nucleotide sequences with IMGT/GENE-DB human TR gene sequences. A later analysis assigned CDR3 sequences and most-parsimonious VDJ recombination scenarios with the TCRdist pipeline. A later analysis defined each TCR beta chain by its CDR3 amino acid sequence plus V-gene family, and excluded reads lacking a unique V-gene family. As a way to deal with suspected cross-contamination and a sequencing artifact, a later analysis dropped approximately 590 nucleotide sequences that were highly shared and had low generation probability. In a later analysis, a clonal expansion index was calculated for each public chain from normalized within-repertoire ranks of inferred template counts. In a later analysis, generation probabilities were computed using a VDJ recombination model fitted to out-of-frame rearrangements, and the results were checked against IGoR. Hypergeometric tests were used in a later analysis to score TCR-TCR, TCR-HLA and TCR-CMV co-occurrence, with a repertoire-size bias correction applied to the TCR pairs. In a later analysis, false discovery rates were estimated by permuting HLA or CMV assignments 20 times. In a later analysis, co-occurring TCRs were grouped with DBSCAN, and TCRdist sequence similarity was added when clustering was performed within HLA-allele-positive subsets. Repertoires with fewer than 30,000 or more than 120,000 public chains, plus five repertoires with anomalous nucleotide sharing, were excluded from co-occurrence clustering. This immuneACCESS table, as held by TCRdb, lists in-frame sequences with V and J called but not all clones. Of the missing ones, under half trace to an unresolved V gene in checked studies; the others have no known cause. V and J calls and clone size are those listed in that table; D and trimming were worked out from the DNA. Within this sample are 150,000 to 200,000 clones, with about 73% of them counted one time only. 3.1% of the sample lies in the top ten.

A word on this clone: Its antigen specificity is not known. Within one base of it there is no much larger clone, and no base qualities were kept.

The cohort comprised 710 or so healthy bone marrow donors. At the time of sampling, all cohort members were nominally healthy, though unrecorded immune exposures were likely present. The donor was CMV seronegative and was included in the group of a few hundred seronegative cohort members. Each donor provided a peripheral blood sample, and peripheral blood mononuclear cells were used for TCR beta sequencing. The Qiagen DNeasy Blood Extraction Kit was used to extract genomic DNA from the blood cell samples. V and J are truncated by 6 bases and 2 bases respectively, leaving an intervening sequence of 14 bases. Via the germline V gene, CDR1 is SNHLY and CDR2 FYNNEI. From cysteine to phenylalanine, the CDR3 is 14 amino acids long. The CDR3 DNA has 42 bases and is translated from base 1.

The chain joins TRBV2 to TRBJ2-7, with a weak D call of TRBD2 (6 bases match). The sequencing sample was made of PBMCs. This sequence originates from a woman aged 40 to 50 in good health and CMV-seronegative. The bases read TGTGCCAGCAGGGCCGGGAGAGGGACCTACGAGCAGTACTTC. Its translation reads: CASRAGRGTYEQYF.